This T cell receptor (beta chain) comes out of a study of shared clonotypes between healthy human individuals. Notes on this clone: Its antigen is not identified.

General study points: All-four-donor shared clonotypes had higher generation probabilities than non-shared clonotypes did. Rarefaction indicated that sorted-subset sequencing remained incomplete although depth was large. Collection of samples was limited to blood; tissue repertoires likely differ. Measured sharing among donors was expected to vary with sequencing depth.

Here immunoSEQ multiplex PCR was the method, and the copy in TCRdb shows in-frame clones only, minus some. The sample carries around 2.3 million clones, approximately 94% recorded once. The CDR3 contains 14 residues. J was trimmed by 6 bases and V by 4 bases; bases with no gene match: 3. Germline CDR1 is MNHNY and CDR2 is SVGAGI (reference sequence). Sample: naive CD4+ T cells sorted from blood. As to subset: CD45RA+ positively selected. This clonotype was obtained from a man aged 18 to 29 in good health. The gene calls are TRBV6-6 and TRBJ1-6; TRBD1 agrees at 7 bases. The DNA for the CDR3 is TGTGCCAGCAGTTCCGGGACAGTTAATTCACCCCTCCACTTT. It yields the protein CASSSGTVNSPLHF.